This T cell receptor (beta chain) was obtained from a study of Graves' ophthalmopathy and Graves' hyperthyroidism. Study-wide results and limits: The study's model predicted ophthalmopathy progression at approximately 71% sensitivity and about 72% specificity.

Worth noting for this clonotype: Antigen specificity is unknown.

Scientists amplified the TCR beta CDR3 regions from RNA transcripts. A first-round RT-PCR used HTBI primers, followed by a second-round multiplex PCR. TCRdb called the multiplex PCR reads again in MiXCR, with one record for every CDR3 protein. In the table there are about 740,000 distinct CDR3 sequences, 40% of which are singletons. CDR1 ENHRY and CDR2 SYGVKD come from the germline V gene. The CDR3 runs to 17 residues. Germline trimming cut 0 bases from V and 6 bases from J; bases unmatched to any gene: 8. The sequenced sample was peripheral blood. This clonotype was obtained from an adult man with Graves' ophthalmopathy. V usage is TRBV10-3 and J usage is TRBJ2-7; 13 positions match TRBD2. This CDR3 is CAISESAGLAGPGEQYF. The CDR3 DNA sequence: TGTGCCATCAGTGAGTCGGCGGGACTAGCGGGGCCAGGCGAGCAGTACTTC.